This T cell receptor (beta chain) was recovered during a study of blood T cells in healthy people across ages. About this clonotype itself: The antigen remains undetermined.

The authors ran a second PCR of about 7 to 11 cycles using a sample-barcoded 5' primer and a J-beta primer mix. TCRdb re-called the 5' RACE reads through MiXCR, storing one row per CDR3 protein. The profile shows approximately 760,000 distinct CDR3 sequences, roughly 25% of them singletons. Notes on the study in general: Naive and antigen-experienced cells could not be conclusively compared, given unsorted PBMCs. Not knowing donor CMV status may have confounded expanded clonotype changes.

CDR1 and CDR2 (germline): MNHEY, SVGAGI. The V and J ends lost 5 bases and 7 bases respectively, with 11 bases between them. The CDR3 has 13 amino acids. These data were likewise used in another study, on T cells of mothers and their children. This second report adds: The cDNA synthesis received all extracted RNA, at around 1.6 ug per 15 ul.

The sequenced sample was blood. The J gene is TRBJ2-2, the V gene TRBV6-5; D remains unclear. The clonotype originates from a boy between 5 and 17 years old in good health. CDR3 protein: CASSPPKLGELFF. For the CDR3, the DNA is TGTGCCAGCAGTCCGCCCAAGCTCGGGGAGCTGTTTTTT.